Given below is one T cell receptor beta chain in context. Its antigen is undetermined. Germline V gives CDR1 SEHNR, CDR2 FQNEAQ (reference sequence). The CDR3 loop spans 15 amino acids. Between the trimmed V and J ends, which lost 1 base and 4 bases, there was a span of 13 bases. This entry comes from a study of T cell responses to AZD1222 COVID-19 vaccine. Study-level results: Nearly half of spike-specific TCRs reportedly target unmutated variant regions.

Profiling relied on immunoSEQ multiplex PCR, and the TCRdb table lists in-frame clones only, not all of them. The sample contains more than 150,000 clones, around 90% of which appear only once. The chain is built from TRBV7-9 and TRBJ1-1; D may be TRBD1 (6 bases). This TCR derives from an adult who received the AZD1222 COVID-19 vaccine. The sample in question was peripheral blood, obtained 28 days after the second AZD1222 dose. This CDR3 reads CASSLGGAFATEAFF. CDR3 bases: TGTGCCAGCAGCTTAGGGGGGGCGTTTGCCACTGAAGCTTTCTTT.